Each of the 20 T cell receptor beta chains below was sequenced from the same sample in a study of blood T cell dynamics during melanoma immunotherapy. The time point is: pre-treatment baseline. Profiled with immunoSEQ multiplex PCR; TCRdb holds only in-frame clones, not every one. The sample has 10,000 or so clones, 88% seen once. The sample in question was blood, obtained from a patient treated with checkpoint blockade. The receptors shown here come from a human donor with melanoma.

A note on this clone: A read error may produce the germline difference seen at one junction end. J is TRBJ2-1 and V is TRBV20-1, with D hard to call. Per germline, CDR1 DFQATT and CDR2 SNEGSKA (reference sequence). This CDR3 contains 11 residues. For the CDR3, the DNA is TGCAGTGGGAGCGTCTACCATGAGCAGTTCTTC. This gives the protein CSGSVYHEQFF.

V usage is TRBV7-3 and J usage is TRBJ2-2; D is perhaps TRBD1 or TRBD2 (5 bases each). The CDR3 runs 16 residues. Trimming cost V 0 bases and J 7 bases, with 15 bases left between them. Germline V gene lookup returns CDR1 SGHTA and CDR2 FQGTGA. CDR3 in amino acids: CASSLTGARDGGELFF. The CDR3 region has the DNA TGTGCCAGCAGCTTAACCGGGGCCCGGGATGGCGGGGAGCTGTTTTTT.

V is TRBV5-8 and J is TRBJ2-2; 7 nucleotides agree with TRBD1. V was clipped by 4 bases and J by 6 bases; unmatched bases: 0. Per the germline V gene, CDR1 is SGHTS and CDR2 is YDEGEE. This CDR3 is 12 amino acids long. The DNA of the CDR3 is TGTGCCAGCAGCCAGGGGGCCGGGGAGCTGTTTTTT. Translated, it gives CASSQGAGELFF.

The chain combines TRBV7-2 with TRBJ1-1; a weak D match, TRBD1 (5 bases). Germline loops: CDR1 SGHTA, CDR2 FQGNSA. The CDR3 spans 15 residues. Deletions cut 0 bases from V and 5 bases from J, with 13 bases between. The DNA for the CDR3 is TGTGCCAGCAGCTTAGCCCCAGGGATGGGGACTGAAGCTTTCTTT. Translating it yields CASSLAPGMGTEAFF.

The chain is built from TRBV19 and TRBJ2-3; D remains unclear. The V gene lost 3 bases and the J gene lost 5 bases, with 9 bases spanning the gap. Germline V CDR1 and CDR2: LNHDA, SQIVND (reference sequence). The CDR3 loop spans 13 amino acids. The CDR3 spells CASSMGRGDTQYF. The CDR3 coding sequence is TGTGCCAGTAGTATGGGCCGCGGAGATACGCAGTATTTT.

The rearrangement links TRBV18 to TRBJ2-5, with 8 bases matching TRBD1. Germline CDR1 and CDR2: KGHSH and LQKENI. V shed 2 bases and J 2 bases; nucleotides not matched to a gene: 10. The CDR3 is made up of 17 amino acids. The CDR3 spells CASSPSSVWTGQETQYF. CDR3 sequence (DNA): TGTGCCAGCTCACCAAGTTCGGTTTGGACAGGGCAAGAGACCCAGTACTTC.

The table lists this clone with a count of one. The chain is built from TRBV6-5 and TRBJ1-2; D may be TRBD1 (6 bases). There are 15 residues in the CDR3. V dropped 7 bases and J dropped 5 bases, with 20 bases sitting between them. Germline assignment: CDR1 MNHEY and CDR2 SVGAGI. The CDR3 reads CASKTQGSGGYGYTF. Here the CDR3 DNA reads TGTGCCAGCAAAACCCAGGGGAGTGGCGGATATGGCTACACCTTC.

The gene calls are TRBV6-1 and TRBJ2-1; D gene uncertain. This CDR3 comprises 13 residues. CDR1 and CDR2 from the germline V gene are MNHNS and SASEGT. V was shortened by 2 bases and J by 2 bases, with 4 bases between the two germline ends. CDR3 amino acids: CASSEIPYNEQFF. CDR3 nucleotides: TGTGCCAGCAGTGAAATACCCTACAATGAGCAGTTCTTC.

This rearrangement joins TRBV27 to TRBJ1-1, with D maybe TRBD1 (5 bases). The CDR3 runs 13 residues. V gave up 2 bases and J gave up 4 bases, with 8 bases separating them. Per the germline V gene, CDR1 is MNHEY and CDR2 is SMNVEV (reference sequence). CDR3 in DNA: TGTGCCAGCAGTTTAGGGGCGGGCACTGAAGCTTTCTTT. It yields the protein CASSLGAGTEAFF.

The chain carries TRBV6-1 and TRBJ1-4; TRBD1 might be the D (6 bases). V was trimmed by 6 bases and J by 8 bases, leaving 10 bases between them. Germline CDR1 reads MNHNS; CDR2 reads SASEGT. This CDR3 has 12 amino acids. CDR3 protein: CASRQGREKLFF. CDR3 DNA: TGTGCCAGCAGACAGGGAAGAGAAAAACTGTTTTTT.

The CDR3 sequence: CASSLGGATEAFF. CDR3 bases: TGTGCCAGCAGCTTAGGGGGGGCCACTGAAGCTTTCTTT. The J gene is TRBJ1-1, the V gene TRBV7-6; D possibly corresponds to TRBD1 (6 bases). Trimming cost V 1 base and J 4 bases, with 7 bases left between them. The CDR3 runs 13 residues. CDR1 and CDR2 from the germline V gene are SGHVS and FNYEAQ. Full variable domain (missing parts from reference TRBV7-6 and TRBJ1-1): GAGVSQSPRYKVTKRGQDVALRCDPISGHVSLYWYRQALGQGPEFLTYFNYEAQQDKSGLPNDRFSAERPEGSISTLTIQRTEQRDSAMYRCASSLGGATEAFFGQGTRLTVV.

V usage is TRBV9 and J usage is TRBJ2-3, with 10 bases lining up with TRBD2. The germline V gene encodes CDR1 SGDLS and CDR2 YYNGEE. V was clipped by 0 bases and J by 4 bases; unmatched bases: 8. This CDR3 contains 17 residues. CDR3: CASSVVSSGGSADTQYF. CDR3 DNA sequence: TGTGCCAGCAGCGTAGTTTCTAGCGGGGGATCTGCAGATACGCAGTATTTT.

The gene calls are TRBV28 and TRBJ2-1; 11 bases match TRBD2. The CDR3 totals 16 residues. The V gene's germline CDR1 is MDHEN and CDR2 SYDVKM. V shed 6 bases and J 6 bases; nucleotides not matched to a gene: 10. CDR3 nucleotides: TGTGCCAGCAGATCCACTAGCGGGAGTTGGGTCAATGAGCAGTTCTTC. Translation: CASRSTSGSWVNEQFF.

This chain links TRBV5-1 with TRBJ2-2, with D hard to call. The CDR3 spans 14 residues. Germline-derived CDR1 and CDR2 are SGHRS and YFSETQ. V gave up 4 bases and J gave up 0 bases, with 7 bases separating them. The CDR3 spells CASSPVTNTGELFF. The CDR3 DNA reads TGCGCCAGCAGCCCAGTTACGAACACCGGGGAGCTGTTTTTT.

The chain uses TRBV4-2 and TRBJ1-2; 9 nucleotides agree with TRBD1. Germline CDR1 and CDR2: LGHNA and YNFKEQ. V lost 0 bases to trimming and J lost 3 bases; unmatched junction nucleotides: 2. CDR3 length: 15 residues. The CDR3 nucleotides read TGTGCCAGCAGCCAAGAATGGACAGGGGACTATGGCTACACCTTC. It yields the protein CASSQEWTGDYGYTF.

The chain employs TRBV5-4 and TRBJ2-7, with 10 nucleotides matching TRBD1. The germline V gene has CDR1 SGHNT and CDR2 YYREEE (reference sequence). V dropped 3 bases and J dropped 5; count of bases not matched to a gene: 5. The CDR3 runs 14 residues. The CDR3 bases are TGTGCCAGCAGCTCCCCGGGACAGGGGAACGAGCAGTACTTC. Protein: CASSSPGQGNEQYF.

The rearrangement links TRBV5-1 to TRBJ2-7; 11 nucleotides align to TRBD1. The CDR3 covers 15 residues. V lost 4 bases to trimming and J lost 0 bases; unmatched junction nucleotides: 3. Germline CDR1 is SGHRS and CDR2 is YFSETQ. As DNA, the CDR3 is TGCGCCAGCAGCCGGGACAGGGGGAGCTCCTACGAGCAGTACTTC. The encoded protein is CASSRDRGSSYEQYF.

The chain uses TRBV5-1 and TRBJ2-3, with 7 nucleotides matching TRBD1. This CDR3 spans 15 amino acids. The ends lost 4 bases at V and 2 bases at J; junction bases unmatched: 7. Germline V gene sequence: CDR1 SGHRS, CDR2 YFSETQ. CDR3 bases: TGCGCCAGCAGCCCCAACAGGGGATTCACAGATACGCAGTATTTT. It translates to CASSPNRGFTDTQYF. Full variable domain (outside the CDR3, taken from reference TRBV5-1 and TRBJ2-3): KAGVTQTPRYLIKTRGQQVTLSCSPISGHRSVSWYQQTPGQGLQFLFEYFSETQRNKGNFPGRFSGRQFSNSRSEMNVSTLELGDSALYLCASSPNRGFTDTQYFGPGTRLTVL.

This clone appeared once. The rearrangement uses TRBV7-2 and TRBJ1-3; D unclear. The CDR3 consists of 15 residues. V was cut by 2 bases and J by 0 bases, with 8 bases left in between. Germline lookup yields CDR1 SGHTA and CDR2 FQGNSA. The CDR3 coding sequence is TGTGCCAGCAGCTTAAGAGGGAACTCTGGAAACACCATATATTTT. This codes for CASSLRGNSGNTIYF.

This clone came up once. The chain links TRBV4-1 to TRBJ1-1, with unresolved D. The V end was cut by 0 bases, the J end by 4 bases, with 9 bases between. CDR1 and CDR2 (germline): MGHRA, YSYEKL. CDR3 length: 14 residues. The CDR3 protein is CASSQDREGTEAFF. Written as DNA, the CDR3 is TGCGCCAGCAGCCAAGATCGGGAGGGCACTGAAGCTTTCTTT.